This paragraph reports one TCR beta chain. The data belong to a study of T-cell memory formation after mild COVID-19. Barcoded TCR alpha and TCR beta cDNA libraries with UMIs came from 5'RACE using constant-segment primers. One entry per CDR3 protein, called by TCRdb with MiXCR from the 5' RACE reads. The sample lists approximately 270,000 distinct CDR3 sequences; under 20% were seen once. CDR1 and CDR2 from the germline V gene are SGHRS and YFSETQ. This CDR3 contains 13 residues. Between the trimmed V and J ends, which lost 0 bases and 5 bases, there was a span of 6 bases. This clonotype was sampled from a man between 18 and 35 years old who had mild COVID-19 (a few samples of this study predate the infection). Cell type and time point are not known. Sample: PBMCs or a T cell subset sorted from them (not recorded which). The chain is built from TRBV5-1 and TRBJ1-5; D gene ambiguous. As DNA, the CDR3 is TGCGCCAGCAGCTTGGCGATAGATCAGCCCCAGCATTTT. It translates to CASSLAIDQPQHF.